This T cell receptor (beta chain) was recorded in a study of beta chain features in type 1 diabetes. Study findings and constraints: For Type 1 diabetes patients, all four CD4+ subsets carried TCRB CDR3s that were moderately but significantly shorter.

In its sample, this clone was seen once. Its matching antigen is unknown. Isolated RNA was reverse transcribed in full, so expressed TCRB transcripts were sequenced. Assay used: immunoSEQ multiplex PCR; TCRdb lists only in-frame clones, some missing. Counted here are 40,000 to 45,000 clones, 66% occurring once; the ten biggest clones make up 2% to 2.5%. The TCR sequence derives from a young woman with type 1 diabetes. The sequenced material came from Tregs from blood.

CDR3 protein: CASRGDREIYEQYF. The CDR3 nucleotides are TGTGCCAGCAGAGGGGACAGGGAAATCTACGAGCAGTACTTC. V is TRBV6-1 and J is TRBJ2-7, with 9 bases that match TRBD1. The CDR3 is 14 residues long. CDR1 is MNHNS and CDR2 is SASEGT in the germline V gene. V dropped 6 bases and J dropped 3; count of bases not matched to a gene: 6.